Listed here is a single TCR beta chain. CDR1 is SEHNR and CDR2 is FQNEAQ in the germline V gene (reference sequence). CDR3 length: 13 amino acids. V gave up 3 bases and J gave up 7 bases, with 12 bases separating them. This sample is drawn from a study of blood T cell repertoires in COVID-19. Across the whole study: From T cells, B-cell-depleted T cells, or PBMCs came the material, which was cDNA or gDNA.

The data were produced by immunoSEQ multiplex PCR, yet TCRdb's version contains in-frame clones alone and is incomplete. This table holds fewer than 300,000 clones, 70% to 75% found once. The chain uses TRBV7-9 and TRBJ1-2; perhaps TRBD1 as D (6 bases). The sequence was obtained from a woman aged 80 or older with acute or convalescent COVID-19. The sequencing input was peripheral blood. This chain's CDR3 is CASSFDRPLGYTF. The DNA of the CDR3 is TGTGCCAGCAGCTTCGACAGGCCGCTTGGCTACACCTTC.